The 2 T cell receptor beta chains listed next were all sequenced from one sample in a study of blood T cell repertoires in COVID-19. The protocol was immunoSEQ multiplex PCR, while the TCRdb copy is restricted to in-frame clones and leaves out a portion. The data show around 200,000 clones, approximately 91% seen once. Input material: peripheral blood. The receptors here all came from a man aged 25-45 years with acute or convalescent COVID-19.

A few counts support this clone. The genes are TRBV19 and TRBJ1-1, with 7 bases that match TRBD1. CDR3 length: 14 residues. Germline-derived CDR1 and CDR2 are LNHDA and SQIVND (reference sequence). The ends lost 5 bases at V and 10 bases at J; junction bases unmatched: 13. For the CDR3, the DNA is TGTGCCAGTAGTGGCGACAGGGTGGGGAGTAGAGCTTTCTTT. It codes for CASSGDRVGSRAFF. Full variable domain (rest looked up from reference TRBV19 and TRBJ1-1): DGGITQSPKYLFRKEGQNVTLSCEQNLNHDAMYWYRQDPGQGLRLIYYSQIVNDFQKGDIAEGYSVSREKKESFPLTVTSAQKNPTAFYLCASSGDRVGSRAFFGQGTRLTVV.

This chain joins TRBV27 and TRBJ2-7, with 8 bases lining up with TRBD1. J lost 3 bases, V lost 10 bases, and 5 bases had no gene match. The CDR3 covers 12 residues. Germline V gene sequence: CDR1 MNHEY, CDR2 SMNVEV (reference sequence). CDR3 bases: TGTGCCACGTGGGACAGGAACTACGAGCAGTACTTC. This gives the protein CATWDRNYEQYF.